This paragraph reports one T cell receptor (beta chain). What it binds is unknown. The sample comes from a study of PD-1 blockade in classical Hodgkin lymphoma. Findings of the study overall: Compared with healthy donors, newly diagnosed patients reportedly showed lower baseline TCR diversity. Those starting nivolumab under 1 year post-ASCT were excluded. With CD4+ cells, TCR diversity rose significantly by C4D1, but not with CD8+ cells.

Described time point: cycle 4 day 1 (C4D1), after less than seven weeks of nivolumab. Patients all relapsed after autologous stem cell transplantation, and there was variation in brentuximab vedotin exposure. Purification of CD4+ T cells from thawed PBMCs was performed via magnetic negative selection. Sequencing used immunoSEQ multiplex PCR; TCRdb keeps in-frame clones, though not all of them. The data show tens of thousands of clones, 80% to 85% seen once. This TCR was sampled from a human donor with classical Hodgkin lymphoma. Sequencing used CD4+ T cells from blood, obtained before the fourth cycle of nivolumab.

CDR3 DNA: TGTGCCAGCAGTGAACAGACAAGCCTGTACTTC. Protein: CASSEQTSLYF. The rearrangement uses TRBV2 and TRBJ2-7; D remains ambiguous. The CDR3 has 11 amino acids. Germline-derived CDR1 and CDR2 are SNHLY and FYNNEI. V was shortened by 2 bases and J by 12 bases, with 11 bases between the two germline ends.